The clone carrying this T cell receptor beta chain was recorded once. The target antigen is unknown. Starting 14 to 28 days after autologous transplant, ipilimumab 1 mg/kg was given. Dosing: nivolumab 3 mg/kg IV, weeks 1, 4, 7, 10, then every two weeks to week 26. Sequenced by immunoSEQ multiplex PCR; TCRdb stores in-frame clones only, minus some. The data show roughly 43,000 clones, 70% to 90% seen once. The V segment lost 5 bases and the J segment 4 bases; nucleotides outside the gene matches: 10. The germline V gene encodes CDR1 SGHVS and CDR2 FNYEAQ. The CDR3 is 15 residues long. These data come from a study of ipilimumab plus nivolumab after autologous stem cell transplantation. For the study at large: Patients received a median of about five ipilimumab and 8 or 9 nivolumab doses. Findings and limits, study-wide: Per the authors, repertoire, Treg and microbiota data justify further study.

The source of this sequence is a male donor with multiple myeloma. The chain is built from TRBV7-6 and TRBJ2-7; TRBD2 agrees at 8 bases. The sequenced sample was PBMCs, obtained in a trial of ipilimumab plus nivolumab as post-transplant consolidation. CDR3 sequence: CASSKKTSAAYEQYF. CDR3 in DNA: TGTGCCAGCAGCAAAAAGACTAGCGCGGCGTACGAGCAGTACTTC.